One sample yielded the 29 T cell receptor beta chains listed below, sequenced in a study of T-cell reconstitution after alpha-beta-depleted transplantation in children. This sample's TCRbeta library carried unique molecular identifier barcodes. A single record per CDR3 protein comes from TCRdb applying MiXCR to the PCR reads. The sample lists tens of thousands of distinct CDR3 sequences, over 4.5% occurring once. Here the sequenced sample was PBMCs, mostly from graft donor cells, taken 180 days after TCRalphabeta/CD19-depleted stem cell transplant. These receptors came from a boy under two years old who had a stem cell transplant for acute myeloid leukemia, so the T cells may come from the graft donor.

This clonotype was found many times. This chain joins TRBV3-1 and TRBJ1-1; D is perhaps TRBD1 (5 bases). Per germline, CDR1 LGHDT and CDR2 YNNKEL (reference sequence). The V end lost 4 bases, the J end lost 1 base, and 13 bases lay between the germline ends. This CDR3 contains 15 residues. CDR3: CASSPTHGANTEAFF. In DNA form, the CDR3 reads TGTGCCAGCAGCCCAACCCATGGGGCGAACACTGAAGCTTTCTTT.

The table lists this clonotype with many counts. The gene calls are TRBV18 and TRBJ2-7; D is possibly TRBD2 (5 bases). Germline V gene lookup returns CDR1 KGHSH and CDR2 LQKENI. Trimming removed 6 bases from V and 7 bases from J, with 19 bases in between. The length of the CDR3 is 14 residues. The CDR3 loop is CASSSDLLGREQYF. The CDR3 DNA sequence: TGTGCCAGCTCCTCGGACCTACTGGGGAGAGAGCAGTACTTC.

This clonotype was seen many times. CDR3 region: CATSRGRTVYGYTF. Written as DNA, the CDR3 is TGTGCCACCAGCAGAGGACGGACAGTCTATGGCTACACCTTC. V gene TRBV15 combines with J gene TRBJ1-2, with a weak D call TRBD1 (6 bases). Trimming took off 1 base at V and 4 bases at J, with 10 bases between the two ends. The CDR3 covers 14 residues. Germline V gene lookup returns CDR1 LNHNV and CDR2 YYDKDF (reference sequence).

This clonotype was seen many times. J is TRBJ2-7 and V is TRBV12-3 or TRBV12-4; D perhaps matches TRBD1 (6 bases). This CDR3 contains 16 residues. Trimming left V 5 bases short and J 4 bases short, with 21 bases between. The CDR3 loop is CASSPQTGSGHYEQYF. In nucleotides, the CDR3 is TGTGCCAGCAGTCCACAGACAGGATCCGGGCATTACGAGCAGTACTTC.

This clonotype was counted at least ten times. V gene TRBV12-3 or TRBV12-4 combines with J gene TRBJ1-3; TRBD1 matches 8 bases. V gave up 7 bases and J gave up 5 bases; unmatched junction bases: 10. There are 15 residues in the CDR3. The CDR3 DNA reads TGTGCCAGCACCCCAGGGGGCGCGTATCGAAACACCATATATTTT. Its translation is CASTPGGAYRNTIYF.

This clonotype was picked up many times. This chain connects TRBV27 to TRBJ1-1; no firm D call. Germline V gene data show CDR1 as MNHEY and CDR2 as SMNVEV (reference sequence). The CDR3 spans 13 residues. Trimming took 3 bases from V and 0 from J, leaving 5 bases between them. The DNA for the CDR3 is TGTGCCAGCAGTTTGACACTGAACACTGAAGCTTTCTTT. This codes for CASSLTLNTEAFF.

This clonotype was observed at least ten times. The gene calls are TRBV10-3 and TRBJ2-5, with 10 positions matching TRBD2. V shed 6 bases, J shed 3 bases, and the junction held 4 bases outside the gene matches. The CDR3 extends over 14 amino acids. Germline CDR1 reads ENHRY; CDR2 reads SYGVKD. CDR3 protein: CAISSGTSEETQYF. The CDR3 nucleotides read TGTGCCATCAGCTCCGGGACTAGCGAAGAGACCCAGTACTTC.

This clonotype was seen many times. V and J are TRBV3-1 and TRBJ2-2, with D perhaps TRBD2 (6 bases). CDR3 length: 16 residues. Germline values: CDR1 LGHDT, CDR2 YNNKEL (reference sequence). V gave up 0 bases and J gave up 6 bases, with 14 bases separating them. The CDR3 sequence is CASSQDAGRTSGELFF. The CDR3 region has the DNA TGTGCCAGCAGCCAAGACGCGGGACGGACGTCCGGGGAGCTGTTTTTT.

This clonotype has a count of ten or more. The chain has TRBV12-3 or TRBV12-4 and TRBJ2-5; the D gene is possibly TRBD1 (6 bases). Trimming removed 3 bases from V and 5 bases from J, with 16 bases in between. The length of the CDR3 is 15 residues. CDR3 sequence reads: CASSLLQGSLETQYF. The CDR3 DNA reads as TGTGCCAGCAGTTTGCTCCAGGGGAGTCTCGAGACCCAGTACTTC.

There are many counts of this clonotype. This rearrangement joins TRBV6-2 or TRBV6-3 to TRBJ1-2; D is uncertain. The germline V gene has CDR1 MNHEY and CDR2 SVGEGT. This CDR3 spans 13 amino acids. Trimming removed 5 bases from V and 8 bases from J, with 15 bases in between. CDR3 in amino acids: CASSTSLTSGYTF. As DNA, the CDR3 is TGTGCCAGCAGTACCTCCCTCACCAGCGGCTACACCTTC.

This clonotype was picked up many times. One end of the junction is discordant with germline, which a read error may explain. The V and J genes are TRBV29-1 and TRBJ1-1, with 8 bases matching TRBD1. The germline gives CDR1 SQVTM, CDR2 ANQGSEA. The CDR3 runs 13 residues. Here the CDR3 reads CSVEGQARTEAFF. The CDR3 nucleotides read TGCAGCGTTGAGGGACAGGCTCGTACTGAGGCTTTCTTT. Looking up the rest from reference TRBV29-1 and TRBJ1-1 gives the full variable domain: SAVISQKPSRDICQRGTSLTIQCQVDSQVTMMFWYRQQPGQSLTLIATANQGSEATYESGFVIDKFPISRPNLTFSTLTVSNMSPEDSSIYLCSVEGQARTEAFFGQGTRLTVV.

The table lists this clonotype with many counts. The rearrangement uses TRBV28 and TRBJ1-2; TRBD1 matches 8 bases. With V trimmed by 0 bases and J by 2 bases, 2 bases remained unmatched. CDR1 and CDR2 from the germline V gene are MDHEN and SYDVKM. The CDR3 consists of 15 residues. The DNA of the CDR3 is TGTGCCAGCAGTTTATGGGACAGGGCCAACTATGGCTACACCTTC. Amino acid sequence: CASSLWDRANYGYTF.

This clonotype was detected ten times or more. The chain couples TRBV7-3 to TRBJ2-6; D is uncertain. V was shortened by 1 base and J by 4 bases, with 5 bases between the two germline ends. Per germline, CDR1 SGHTA and CDR2 FQGTGA. This CDR3 is 14 amino acids long. The CDR3 region is CASSLKAGANVLTF. CDR3 nucleotides: TGTGCCAGCAGCTTAAAGGCCGGGGCCAACGTCCTGACTTTC.

The sample holds many counts of this clonotype. The chain couples TRBV29-1 to TRBJ1-1; no firm D call. Trimming removed 4 bases at V and 11 bases at J, with 14 bases between. Germline CDR1 reads SQVTM; CDR2 reads ANQGSEA. CDR3 length: 11 residues. The CDR3 sequence: CSVVRSWRAFF. In nucleotides, the CDR3 is TGCAGCGTTGTCCGGAGTTGGAGGGCTTTCTTT.

This clonotype has a count of ten or more. The chain's CDR3 is CASSPGVGTTQETQYF. The CDR3 DNA reads as TGCGCCAGCAGCCCGGGAGTTGGGACTACCCAAGAGACCCAGTACTTC. V usage is TRBV5-1 and J usage is TRBJ2-5; 7 bases are a match to TRBD2. The germline V gene encodes CDR1 SGHRS and CDR2 YFSETQ. V gave up 4 bases and J gave up 1 base; unmatched junction bases: 10. There are 16 residues in the CDR3.

At least ten counts were recorded for this clonotype. The chain carries TRBV20-1 and TRBJ1-4; D remains ambiguous. CDR1 is DFQATT and CDR2 is SNEGSKA in the germline V gene (reference sequence). The CDR3 length is 17 residues. The germline V and J ends were trimmed by 0 bases and 0 bases, with 14 bases remaining between them. CDR3 DNA sequence: TGCAGTGCTAGAGACGACATTCAAGTTGCAACTAATGAAAAACTGTTTTTT. It specifies CSARDDIQVATNEKLFF.

Ten or more counts support this clonotype. The rearrangement joins TRBV6-5 to TRBJ2-2, with 7 positions matching TRBD2. Germline values: CDR1 MNHEY, CDR2 SVGAGI. The trim removed 6 bases at V and 4 bases at J, leaving 14 bases unmatched. This CDR3 has 17 amino acids. CDR3 in amino acids: CASSSRWEGRSTGELFF. CDR3 bases: TGTGCCAGCAGCTCCCGGTGGGAGGGGCGCTCCACCGGGGAGCTGTTTTTT.

This clonotype has at least ten counts. J is TRBJ1-2 and V is TRBV19; the D is unclear. CDR3 length: 16 residues. Germline CDR1 LNHDA, CDR2 SQIVND (reference sequence). Trimming shortened V by 0 bases and J by 3 bases, and 14 bases separated the two germline ends. DNA for the CDR3: TGTGCCAGTAGTATAGATCCGCTGACCACTGACTATGGCTACACCTTC. This encodes CASSIDPLTTDYGYTF.

This clonotype has ten or more counts. V usage is TRBV4-3 and J usage is TRBJ2-6; the D gene could be TRBD1 or TRBD2 (5 bases each). V shed 0 bases and J shed 2 bases, with 14 bases lying between them. Per germline, CDR1 LGHNA and CDR2 YSLEER. This CDR3 is built from 18 residues. The CDR3 spells CASSQDHGWGTGANVLTF. The CDR3 DNA sequence: TGCGCCAGCAGCCAAGATCATGGCTGGGGGACTGGGGCCAACGTCCTGACTTTC.

This clonotype was counted ten times or more. The V and J genes are TRBV4-2 and TRBJ2-7; 11 bases match TRBD2. J gave up 4 bases and V 3 bases, and 5 bases lay outside the gene matches. This CDR3 has 15 residues. Looked up from germline, CDR1 is LGHNA and CDR2 is YNFKEQ. CDR3 nucleotide sequence: TGTGCCAGCAGCCAGGTAGCGGGGGGGCCGTACGAGCAGTACGTC. It translates to CASSQVAGGPYEQYV.

This clonotype was counted many times. The J gene is TRBJ2-3, the V gene TRBV7-2; 15 positions match TRBD2. The J segment lost 7 bases and the V segment lost 6 bases, leaving 2 bases of the junction unmatched. The V gene's germline CDR1 is SGHTA and CDR2 FQGNSA. This CDR3 spans 14 amino acids. This CDR3 is CASSGTSGGNTQYF. CDR3 DNA sequence: TGTGCCAGCAGTGGGACTAGCGGGGGGAATACGCAGTATTTT.

This clonotype was seen repeatedly, ten times or more. The chain employs TRBV5-5 and TRBJ2-7, with TRBD1 matching over 8 bases. CDR1 is SGHKS, CDR2 YYEKEE, per germline (reference sequence). This CDR3 is built from 15 residues. J was trimmed by 2 bases and V by 7 bases; bases with no gene match: 11. The CDR3 is CASSVTGQETYEQYF. The DNA for the CDR3 is TGTGCCAGCTCCGTGACGGGACAGGAGACCTACGAGCAGTACTTC.

The sample holds many counts of this clonotype. V and J are TRBV12-3 or TRBV12-4 and TRBJ2-1; D might be TRBD1 or TRBD2, each matching 6 bases. The V end was cut by 1 base, the J end by 5 bases, with 24 bases between. This CDR3 is built from 19 residues. This CDR3 reads CASSLVFGGRGSDDNEQFF. The CDR3 DNA sequence: TGTGCCAGCAGTTTAGTATTCGGGGGCAGGGGTTCCGACGACAATGAGCAGTTCTTC.

This clonotype appeared a few times. This chain uses TRBV1 with TRBJ2-1; TRBD2, as called in the table, went unchecked against the DNA. TRBV1 is labeled a pseudogene. The CDR3 extends over 15 amino acids. The CDR3 sequence: CTSSQDSSGNNEQFF. CDR3 sequence (DNA): TGCACCAGCAGCCAAGATTCTAGCGGCAACAATGAGCAGTTCTTC.

This clonotype was found many times. The chain joins TRBV20-1 to TRBJ1-2; D remains unclear. CDR3 length: 14 residues. Germline V lookup: CDR1 DFQATT, CDR2 SNEGSKA (reference sequence). The germline V and J ends were trimmed by 0 bases and 1 base, with 9 bases remaining between them. The CDR3 DNA reads as TGCAGTGCTAGAGAGCCTCGGGTTAACTATGGCTACACCTTC. Translated, it gives CSAREPRVNYGYTF.

There are many counts of this clonotype. The chain is built from TRBV12-3 or TRBV12-4 and TRBJ1-5, with D tentatively TRBD1 (6 bases). The CDR3 is 13 residues long. V lost 6 bases, J lost 5 bases, and 11 bases lay in between. CDR3 nucleotides: TGTGCCAGCAGCCAAAGGGGGTATCAGCCCCAGCATTTT. Translating gives CASSQRGYQPQHF.

This clonotype was recorded many times. V and J are TRBV2 and TRBJ1-5; 8 nucleotides agree with TRBD1. Looked up from germline, CDR1 is SNHLY and CDR2 is FYNNEI. Germline trimming cut 2 bases from V and 5 bases from J; bases unmatched to any gene: 8. The CDR3 is made up of 16 amino acids. The DNA for the CDR3 is TGTGCCAGCAGTGAAAGTTTGGGACAGGAGTATCAGCCCCAGCATTTT. This gives the protein CASSESLGQEYQPQHF. The whole variable domain, remainder taken from reference TRBV2 and TRBJ1-5, is EPEVTQTPSHQVTQMGQEVILRCVPISNHLYFYWYRQILGQKVEFLVSFYNNEISEKSEIFDDQFSVERPDGSNFTLKIRSTKLEDSAMYFCASSESLGQEYQPQHFGDGTRLSIL.

This clonotype was found many times. This chain uses TRBV5-1 with TRBJ2-1, with 8 bases that match TRBD2. From germline, CDR1 is SGHRS and CDR2 YFSETQ. The CDR3 is 16 amino acids. V dropped 0 bases and J dropped 4; count of bases not matched to a gene: 6. CDR3 DNA sequence: TGCGCCAGCAGCTTGGTTAGCGGGGTGATGTACAATGAGCAGTTCTTC. Translation: CASSLVSGVMYNEQFF.

The table lists this clonotype with many counts. The rearrangement uses TRBV5-6 and TRBJ2-7, with TRBD1 matching over 7 bases. The CDR3 extends over 13 amino acids. CDR1 and CDR2 (germline): SGHDT, YYEEEE. Trimming at V came to 4 bases and at J to 6 bases, leaving 7 bases not matched to a gene. For the CDR3, the DNA is TGTGCCAGCAGCGCCGCCACAGGGGTCGAGCAGTACGTC. Translation: CASSAATGVEQYV.